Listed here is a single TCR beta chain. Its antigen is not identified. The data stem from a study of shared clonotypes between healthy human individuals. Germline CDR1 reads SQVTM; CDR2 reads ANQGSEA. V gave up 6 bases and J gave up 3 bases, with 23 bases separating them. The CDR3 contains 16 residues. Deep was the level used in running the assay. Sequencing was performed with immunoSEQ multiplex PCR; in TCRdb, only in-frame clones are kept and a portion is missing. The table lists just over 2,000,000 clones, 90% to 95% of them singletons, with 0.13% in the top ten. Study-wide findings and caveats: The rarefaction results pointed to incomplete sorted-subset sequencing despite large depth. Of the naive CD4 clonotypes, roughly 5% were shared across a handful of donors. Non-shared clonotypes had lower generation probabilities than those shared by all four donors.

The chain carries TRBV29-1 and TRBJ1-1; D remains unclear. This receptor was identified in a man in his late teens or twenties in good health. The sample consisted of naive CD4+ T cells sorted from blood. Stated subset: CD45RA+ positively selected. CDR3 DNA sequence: TGCAGCGTCGCCGCCCACGGATACAGAGTGGACACTGAAGCTTTCTTT. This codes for CSVAAHGYRVDTEAFF.